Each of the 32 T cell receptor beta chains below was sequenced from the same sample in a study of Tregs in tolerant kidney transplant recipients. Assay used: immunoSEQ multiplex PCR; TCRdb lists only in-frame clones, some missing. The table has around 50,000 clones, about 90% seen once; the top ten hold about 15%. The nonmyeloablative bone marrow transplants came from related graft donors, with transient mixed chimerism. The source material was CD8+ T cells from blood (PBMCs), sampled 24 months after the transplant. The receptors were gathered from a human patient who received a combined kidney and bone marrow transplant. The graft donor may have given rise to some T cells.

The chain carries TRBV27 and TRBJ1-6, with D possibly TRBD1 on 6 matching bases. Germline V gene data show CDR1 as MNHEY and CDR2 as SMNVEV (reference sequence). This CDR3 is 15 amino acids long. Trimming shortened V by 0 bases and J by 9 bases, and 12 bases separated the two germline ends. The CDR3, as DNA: TGTGCCAGCAGTTTATCCGGCGGGGGGCTTTCACCCCTCCACTTT. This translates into CASSLSGGGLSPLHF.

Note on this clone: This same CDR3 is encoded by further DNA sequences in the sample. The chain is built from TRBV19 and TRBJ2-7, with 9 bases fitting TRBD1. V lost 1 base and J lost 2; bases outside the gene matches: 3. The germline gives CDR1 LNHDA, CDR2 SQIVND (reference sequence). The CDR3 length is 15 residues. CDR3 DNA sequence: TGTGCCAGTAGTATAGGGGGGACAGGGACCTACGAGCAGTACTTC. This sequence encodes CASSIGGTGTYEQYF.

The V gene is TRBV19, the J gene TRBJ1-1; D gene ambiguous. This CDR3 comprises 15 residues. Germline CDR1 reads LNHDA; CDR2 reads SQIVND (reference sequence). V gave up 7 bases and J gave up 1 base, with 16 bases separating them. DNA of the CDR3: TGTGCCAGTACCCCCTTCGTGTTACAGAACACTGAAGCTTTCTTT. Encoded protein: CASTPFVLQNTEAFF.

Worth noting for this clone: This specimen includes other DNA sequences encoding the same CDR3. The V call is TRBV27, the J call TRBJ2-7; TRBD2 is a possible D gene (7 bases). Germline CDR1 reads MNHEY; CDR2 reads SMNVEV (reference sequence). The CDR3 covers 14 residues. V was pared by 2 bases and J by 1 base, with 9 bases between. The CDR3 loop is CASSLRGGSYEQYF. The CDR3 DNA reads TGTGCCAGCAGTTTAAGGGGGGGATCCTACGAGCAGTACTTC.

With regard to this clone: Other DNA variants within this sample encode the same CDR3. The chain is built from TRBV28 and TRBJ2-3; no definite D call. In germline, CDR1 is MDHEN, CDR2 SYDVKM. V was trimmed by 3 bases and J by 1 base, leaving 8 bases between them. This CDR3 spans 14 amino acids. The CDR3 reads CASSFLAGTDTQYF. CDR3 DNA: TGTGCCAGCAGTTTTCTGGCGGGCACAGATACGCAGTATTTT.

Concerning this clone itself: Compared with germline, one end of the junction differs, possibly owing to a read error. The CDR3 bases are TGCGCCAGCAGTCAAGTGAGAAGCGGAAACTCTGGGGCCAACGTCCTGACTTTC. Amino acids: CASSQVRSGNSGANVLTF. This chain uses TRBV4-3 with TRBJ2-6; weak D call: TRBD2 (5 bases). The length of the CDR3 is 18 residues. Germline V gives CDR1 LGHNA, CDR2 YSLEER.

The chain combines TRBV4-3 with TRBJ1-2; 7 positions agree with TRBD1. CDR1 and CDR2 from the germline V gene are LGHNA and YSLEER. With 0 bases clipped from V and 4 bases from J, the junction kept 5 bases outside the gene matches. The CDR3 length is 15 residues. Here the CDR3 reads CASSQDRTGPYGYTF. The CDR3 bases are TGCGCCAGCAGCCAAGATAGGACAGGCCCCTATGGCTACACCTTC.

The CDR3 reads CASGIGQGRDTQYF. The CDR3 region has the DNA TGTGCCAGCGGAATCGGACAGGGCCGAGATACGCAGTATTTT. The V call is TRBV27, the J call TRBJ2-3, with 8 bases identical to TRBD1. This CDR3 comprises 14 residues. The junction had 9 bases not matched to a gene; V was cut back by 8 bases and J by 5 bases. Per germline, CDR1 MNHEY and CDR2 SMNVEV (reference sequence).

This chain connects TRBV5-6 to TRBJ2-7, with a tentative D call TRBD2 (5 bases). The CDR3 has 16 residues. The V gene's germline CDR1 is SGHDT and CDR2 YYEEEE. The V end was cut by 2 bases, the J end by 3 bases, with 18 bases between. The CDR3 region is CASSFFGEIYYYEQYF. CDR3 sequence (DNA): TGTGCCAGCAGCTTCTTTGGGGAGATCTACTACTACGAGCAGTACTTC.

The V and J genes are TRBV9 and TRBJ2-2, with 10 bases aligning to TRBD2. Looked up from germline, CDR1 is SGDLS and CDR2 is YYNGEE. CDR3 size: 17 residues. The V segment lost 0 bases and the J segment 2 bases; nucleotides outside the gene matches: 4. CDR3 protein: CASSVVSGRANTGELFF. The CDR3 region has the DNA TGTGCCAGCAGCGTAGTCAGCGGGAGGGCTAACACCGGGGAGCTGTTTTTT.

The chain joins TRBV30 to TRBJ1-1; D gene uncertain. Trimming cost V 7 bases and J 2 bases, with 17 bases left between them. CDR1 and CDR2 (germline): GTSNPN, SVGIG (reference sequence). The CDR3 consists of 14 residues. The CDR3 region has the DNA TGTGCCTTCCTCTCCGGGATTCTTAACACTGAAGCTTTCTTT. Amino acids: CAFLSGILNTEAFF. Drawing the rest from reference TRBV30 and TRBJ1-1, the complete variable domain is SQTIHQWPATLVQPVGSPLSLECTVEGTSNPNLYWYRQAAGRGLQLLFYSVGIGQISSEVPQNLSASRPQDRQFILSSKKLLLSDSGFYLCAFLSGILNTEAFFGQGTRLTVV.

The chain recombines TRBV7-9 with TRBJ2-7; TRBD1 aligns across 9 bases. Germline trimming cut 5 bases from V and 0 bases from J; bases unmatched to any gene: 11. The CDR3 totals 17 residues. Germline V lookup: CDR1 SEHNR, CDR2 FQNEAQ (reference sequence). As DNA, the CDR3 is TGTGCCAGCAGCCCACCATCCGGGACAGGGAGCTCCTACGAGCAGTACTTC. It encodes CASSPPSGTGSSYEQYF.

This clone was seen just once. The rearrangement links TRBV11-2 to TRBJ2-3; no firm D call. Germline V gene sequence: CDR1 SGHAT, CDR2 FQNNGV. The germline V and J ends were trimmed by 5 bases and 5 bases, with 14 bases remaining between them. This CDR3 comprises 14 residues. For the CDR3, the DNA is TGTGCCAGCAGCGTCCTAGGTGGATTAGATACGCAGTATTTT. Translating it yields CASSVLGGLDTQYF.

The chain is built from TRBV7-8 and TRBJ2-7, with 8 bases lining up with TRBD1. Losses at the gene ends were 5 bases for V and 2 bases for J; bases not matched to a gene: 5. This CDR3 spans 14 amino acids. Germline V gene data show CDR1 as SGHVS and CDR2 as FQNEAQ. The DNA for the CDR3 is TGTGCCAGCAGCCATGGACAGGGAACCTACGAGCAGTACTTC. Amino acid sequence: CASSHGQGTYEQYF.

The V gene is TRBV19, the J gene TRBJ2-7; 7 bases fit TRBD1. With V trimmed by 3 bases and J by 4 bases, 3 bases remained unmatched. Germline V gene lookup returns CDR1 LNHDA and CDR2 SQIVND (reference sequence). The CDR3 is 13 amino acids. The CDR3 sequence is CASSIGQAYEQYF. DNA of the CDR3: TGTGCCAGTAGTATCGGACAGGCATACGAGCAGTACTTC.

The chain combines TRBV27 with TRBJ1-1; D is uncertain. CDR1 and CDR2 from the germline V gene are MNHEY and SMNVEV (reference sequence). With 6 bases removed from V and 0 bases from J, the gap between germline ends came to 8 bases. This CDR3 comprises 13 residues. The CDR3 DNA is TGTGCCAGCAGCTTACAGATGAACACTGAAGCTTTCTTT. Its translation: CASSLQMNTEAFF.

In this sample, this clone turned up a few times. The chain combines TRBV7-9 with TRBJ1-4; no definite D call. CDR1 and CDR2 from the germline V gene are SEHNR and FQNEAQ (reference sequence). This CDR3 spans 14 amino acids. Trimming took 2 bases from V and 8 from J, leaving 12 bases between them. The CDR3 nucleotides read TGTGCCAGCAGCTTAAAACAGCCTCGGGAAAAACTGTTTTTT. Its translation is CASSLKQPREKLFF.

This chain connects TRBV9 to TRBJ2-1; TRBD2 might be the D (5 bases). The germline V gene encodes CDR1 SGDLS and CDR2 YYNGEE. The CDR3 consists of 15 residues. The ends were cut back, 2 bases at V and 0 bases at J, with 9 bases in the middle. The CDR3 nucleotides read TGTGCCAGCAGCGTCGGGGAAAGCTCCTACAATGAGCAGTTCTTC. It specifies CASSVGESSYNEQFF.

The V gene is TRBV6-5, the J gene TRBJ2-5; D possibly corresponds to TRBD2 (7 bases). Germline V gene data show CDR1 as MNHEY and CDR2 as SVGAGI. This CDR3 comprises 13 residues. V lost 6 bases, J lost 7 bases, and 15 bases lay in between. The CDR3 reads CASSPGGLGTQYF. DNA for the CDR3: TGTGCCAGCAGCCCGGGGGGCCTGGGGACCCAGTACTTC.

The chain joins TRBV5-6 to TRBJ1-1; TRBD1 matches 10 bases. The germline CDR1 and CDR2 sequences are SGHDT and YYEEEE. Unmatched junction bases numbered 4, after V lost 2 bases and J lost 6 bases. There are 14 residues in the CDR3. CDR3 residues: CASSFGTGVPEAFF. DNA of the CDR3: TGTGCCAGCAGCTTCGGGACAGGGGTTCCTGAAGCTTTCTTT. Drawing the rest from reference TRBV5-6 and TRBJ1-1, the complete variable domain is DAGVTQSPTHLIKTRGQQVTLRCSPKSGHDTVSWYQQALGQGPQFIFQYYEEEERQRGNFPDRFSGHQFPNYSSELNVNALLLGDSALYLCASSFGTGVPEAFFGQGTRLTVV.

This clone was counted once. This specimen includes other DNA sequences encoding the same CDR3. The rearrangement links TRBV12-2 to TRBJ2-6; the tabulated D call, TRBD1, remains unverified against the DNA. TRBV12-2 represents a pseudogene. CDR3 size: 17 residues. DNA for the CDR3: TGTGCAAGTCGCCCCCGGGGACAAAACTCTGGGGCCAACGTCCTGACTTTC. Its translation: CASRPRGQNSGANVLTF.

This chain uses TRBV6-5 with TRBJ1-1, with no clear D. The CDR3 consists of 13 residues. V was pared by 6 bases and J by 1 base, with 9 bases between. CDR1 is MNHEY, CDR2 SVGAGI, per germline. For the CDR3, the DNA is TGTGCCAGCAGCCGAACAGAGAACACTGAAGCTTTCTTT. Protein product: CASSRTENTEAFF.

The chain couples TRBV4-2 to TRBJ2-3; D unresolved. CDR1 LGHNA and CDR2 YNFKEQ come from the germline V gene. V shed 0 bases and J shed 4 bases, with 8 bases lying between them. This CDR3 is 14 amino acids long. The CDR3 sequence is CASSQDNLADTQYF. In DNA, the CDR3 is TGTGCCAGCAGCCAAGATAATCTAGCAGATACGCAGTATTTT.

CDR3 amino acids: CASSLMGLAITSTDTQYF. CDR3 nucleotides: TGTGCCAGCAGCTTAATGGGACTAGCGATTACTAGCACAGATACGCAGTATTTT. The chain links TRBV7-9 to TRBJ2-3; 10 nucleotides line up with TRBD2. Germline V CDR1 and CDR2: SEHNR, FQNEAQ (reference sequence). J was trimmed by 0 bases and V by 2 bases; bases with no gene match: 8. The CDR3 totals 18 residues.

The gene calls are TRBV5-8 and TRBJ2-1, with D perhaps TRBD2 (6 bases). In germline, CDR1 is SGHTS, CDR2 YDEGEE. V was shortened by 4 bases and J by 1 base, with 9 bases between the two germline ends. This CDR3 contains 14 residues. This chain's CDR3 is CASSRDLSYNEQFF. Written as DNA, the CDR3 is TGTGCCAGCAGCCGGGACTTATCCTACAATGAGCAGTTCTTC.

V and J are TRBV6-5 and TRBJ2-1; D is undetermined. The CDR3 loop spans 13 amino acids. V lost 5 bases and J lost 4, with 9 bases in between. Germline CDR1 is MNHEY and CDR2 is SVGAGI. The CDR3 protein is CASSQTPYNEQFF. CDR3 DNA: TGTGCCAGCAGTCAAACACCGTACAATGAGCAGTTCTTC.

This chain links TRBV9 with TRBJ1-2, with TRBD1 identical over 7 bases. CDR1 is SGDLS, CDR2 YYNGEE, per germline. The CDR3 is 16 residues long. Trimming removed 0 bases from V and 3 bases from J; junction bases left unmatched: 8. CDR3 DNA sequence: TGTGCCAGCAGCGTAGACCTCTTAACAGGGGACTATGGCTACACCTTC. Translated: CASSVDLLTGDYGYTF.

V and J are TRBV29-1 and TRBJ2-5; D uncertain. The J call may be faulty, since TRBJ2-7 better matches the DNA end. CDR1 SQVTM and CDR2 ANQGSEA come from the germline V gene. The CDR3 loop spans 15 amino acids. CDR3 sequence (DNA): TGCAGCGTTGAAGAAGGGCAGACGGACTCCTACGAGCAGTACTTC. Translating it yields CSVEEGQTDSYEQYF.

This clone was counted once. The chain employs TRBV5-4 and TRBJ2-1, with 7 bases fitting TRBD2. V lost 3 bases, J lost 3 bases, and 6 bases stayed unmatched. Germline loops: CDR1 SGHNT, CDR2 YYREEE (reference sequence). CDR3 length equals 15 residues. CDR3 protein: CASSYSGESYNEQFF. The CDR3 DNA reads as TGTGCCAGCAGCTACAGCGGGGAGAGCTACAATGAGCAGTTCTTC.

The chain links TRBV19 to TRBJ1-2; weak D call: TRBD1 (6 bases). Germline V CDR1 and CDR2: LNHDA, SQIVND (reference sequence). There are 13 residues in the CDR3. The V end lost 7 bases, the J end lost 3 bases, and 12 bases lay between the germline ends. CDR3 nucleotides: TGTGCCAGTACACAGGGAATTTACTATGGCTACACCTTC. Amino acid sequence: CASTQGIYYGYTF. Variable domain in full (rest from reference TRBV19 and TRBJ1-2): DGGITQSPKYLFRKEGQNVTLSCEQNLNHDAMYWYRQDPGQGLRLIYYSQIVNDFQKGDIAEGYSVSREKKESFPLTVTSAQKNPTAFYLCASTQGIYYGYTFGSGTRLTVV.

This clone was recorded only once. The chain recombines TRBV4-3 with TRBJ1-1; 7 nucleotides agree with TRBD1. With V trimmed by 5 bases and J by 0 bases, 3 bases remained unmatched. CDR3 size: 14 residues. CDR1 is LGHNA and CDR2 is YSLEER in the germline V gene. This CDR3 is CASSAGQLNTEAFF. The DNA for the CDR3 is TGCGCCAGCAGCGCGGGACAGTTGAACACTGAAGCTTTCTTT.

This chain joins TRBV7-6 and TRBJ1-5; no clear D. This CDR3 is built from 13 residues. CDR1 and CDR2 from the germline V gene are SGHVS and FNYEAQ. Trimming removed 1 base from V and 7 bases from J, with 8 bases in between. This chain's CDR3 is CASSLGERQPQHF. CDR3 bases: TGTGCCAGCAGCTTAGGCGAACGGCAGCCCCAGCATTTT.